The clone carrying this T cell receptor beta chain came up a few times. These data are taken from a study of technical replicates of blood from four donors. This CDR3 has 15 amino acids. Per the germline V gene, CDR1 is SGHRS and CDR2 is YFSETQ. Trimming shortened V by 0 bases and J by 0 bases, and 8 bases separated the two germline ends. Assay used: immunoSEQ multiplex PCR; TCRdb lists only in-frame clones, some missing. In the table there are 13,000 to 15,000 clones, approximately 80% of which are singletons. The TCR originated in a human donor in good health. The gene calls are TRBV5-1 and TRBJ2-3; D is uncertain. Sequencing was done on a sample of PBMCs. CDR3 protein: CASSLVWHSTDTQYF. DNA of the CDR3: TGCGCCAGCAGCTTGGTGTGGCACAGCACAGATACGCAGTATTTT.